This record covers a single TCR beta chain. The target antigen is unknown. Three rounds of nested PCR, following a modified ARM-PCR protocol, produced the TCRbeta library. From the multiplex PCR reads, TCRdb called clonotypes with MiXCR, one entry per CDR3 protein. The sample has about 75,000 distinct CDR3 sequences, less than 75% seen once. The template was RNA from unsorted bulk tissue. More than 3 cm separated this lung sample from the edge of the tumor. The V gene lost 8 bases and the J gene lost 6 bases, with 19 bases spanning the gap. There are 14 residues in the CDR3. The V gene's germline CDR1 is SGHAT and CDR2 FQNNGV. The sample originates from a study of tumor and adjacent non-tumor tissue in lung cancer. Findings and limits, study-wide: Normal lung showed higher cumulative top 100 clone frequency than tumor. Higher tumor TCR diversity was associated with shorter survival.

The receptor was isolated from a woman in her 50s with non-small cell lung cancer. The specimen sequenced was distant non-tumor lung tissue. The V and J genes are TRBV11-2 and TRBJ1-1; D call uncertain. The CDR3 DNA is TGTGCCAGCGTTCTGAACGTGGGGTACCCTGAAGCTTTCTTT. Translation gives CASVLNVGYPEAFF.